These 7 T cell receptor beta chains were all obtained from the same sample, sequenced in a study of T cells in localized non-small cell lung cancer. Sequencing used immunoSEQ multiplex PCR; TCRdb keeps in-frame clones, though not all of them. This table has some 11,000 clones, 40% to 50% appearing once. Sample: lymph node tissue, taken before any cancer treatment. These receptors were obtained from a woman between 40 and 69 years old with stage II squamous cell lung carcinoma.

The rearrangement links TRBV19 to TRBJ1-1; no reliable D call. Germline V gives CDR1 LNHDA, CDR2 SQIVND (reference sequence). V was clipped by 5 bases and J by 1 base, with 8 bases between them. This CDR3 has 13 residues. The CDR3 is CASSPPGNTEAFF. In nucleotides, the CDR3 is TGTGCCAGTAGTCCGCCGGGGAACACTGAAGCTTTCTTT.

As for this clone: At one end, the junction sequence differs from germline, possibly due to a read error. The rearrangement links TRBV29-1 to TRBJ2-5, with TRBD1 matching over 11 bases. The CDR3 contains 14 residues. The germline gives CDR1 SQVTM, CDR2 ANQGSEA. CDR3: CSVEGTGGQETQYF. The CDR3 DNA sequence: TGCAGCGTCGAAGGGACAGGGGGGCAAGAGACCCAGTACTTC.

This clone was picked up one time. CDR3: CASSIVRGGSDEQFF. The CDR3 DNA reads TGTGCCAGTAGTATAGTCAGGGGGGGGTCCGATGAGCAGTTCTTC. V and J are TRBV19 and TRBJ2-1; D may match TRBD1 or TRBD2 (7 bases each). The CDR3 spans 15 residues. Trimming cost V 1 base and J 8 bases, with 15 bases left between them. From germline, CDR1 is LNHDA and CDR2 SQIVND (reference sequence).

The V and J genes are TRBV14 and TRBJ2-7, with D possibly being TRBD1 (5 bases). Germline V gene data show CDR1 as SGHDN and CDR2 as FVKESK. Trimming took off 0 bases at V and 4 bases at J, with 13 bases between the two ends. The CDR3 runs to 15 residues. This chain's CDR3 is CASSQDQGWIYEQYF. The CDR3 bases are TGTGCCAGCAGCCAAGATCAGGGATGGATTTACGAGCAGTACTTC.

This rearrangement joins TRBV15 to TRBJ2-1, with TRBD2 identical over 13 bases. The trim removed 6 bases at V and 8 bases at J, leaving 10 bases unmatched. Germline V CDR1 and CDR2: LNHNV, YYDKDF (reference sequence). This CDR3 comprises 16 residues. The CDR3 loop is CATRPWTSGGYHEQFF. The CDR3 nucleotides are TGTGCCACCAGGCCTTGGACTAGCGGGGGATATCATGAGCAGTTCTTC.

V usage is TRBV11-1 and J usage is TRBJ2-3, with D tentatively TRBD2 (5 bases). This CDR3 contains 15 residues. Germline V gives CDR1 SGHAT, CDR2 FQDESV (reference sequence). Between the trimmed V and J ends, which lost 2 bases and 1 base, there was a span of 10 bases. In DNA, the CDR3 is TGTGCCAGCAGCTTAAGCGGTGGAGGCACAGATACGCAGTATTTT. The encoded protein is CASSLSGGGTDTQYF.

V usage is TRBV28 and J usage is TRBJ1-2; no firm D call. Germline CDR1 MDHEN, CDR2 SYDVKM. V lost 6 bases, J lost 7 bases, and 18 bases lay in between. This CDR3 spans 14 amino acids. CDR3 loop: CASSDGPGSGGYTF. In DNA form, the CDR3 reads TGTGCCAGCAGCGATGGCCCGGGGAGCGGTGGCTACACCTTC.